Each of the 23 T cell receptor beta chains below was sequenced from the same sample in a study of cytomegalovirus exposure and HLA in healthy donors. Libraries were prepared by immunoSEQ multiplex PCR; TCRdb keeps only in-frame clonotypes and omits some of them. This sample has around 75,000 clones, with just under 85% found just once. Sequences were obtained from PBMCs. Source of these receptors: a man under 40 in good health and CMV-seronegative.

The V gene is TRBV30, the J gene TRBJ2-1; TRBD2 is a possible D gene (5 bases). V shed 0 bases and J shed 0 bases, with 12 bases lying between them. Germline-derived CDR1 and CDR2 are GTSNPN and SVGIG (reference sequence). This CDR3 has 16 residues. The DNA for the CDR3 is TGTGCCTGGAGTGTACTTGGAGGTATCTCCTACAATGAGCAGTTCTTC. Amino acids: CAWSVLGGISYNEQFF.

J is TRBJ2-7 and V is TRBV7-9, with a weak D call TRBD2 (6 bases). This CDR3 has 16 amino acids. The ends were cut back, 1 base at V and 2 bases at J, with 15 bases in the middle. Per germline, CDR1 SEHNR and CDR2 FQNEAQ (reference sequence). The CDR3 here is CASSLGEERGPYEQYV. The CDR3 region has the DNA TGTGCCAGCAGCTTAGGGGAGGAAAGGGGCCCCTACGAGCAGTACGTC.

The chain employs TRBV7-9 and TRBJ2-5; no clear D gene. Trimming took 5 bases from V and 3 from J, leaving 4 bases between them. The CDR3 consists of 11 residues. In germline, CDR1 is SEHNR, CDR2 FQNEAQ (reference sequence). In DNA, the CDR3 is TGTGCCAGCAGCCAAAAAGAGACCCAGTACTTC. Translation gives CASSQKETQYF. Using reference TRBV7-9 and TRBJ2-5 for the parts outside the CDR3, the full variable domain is DTGVSQNPRHKITKRGQNVTFRCDPISEHNRLYWYRQTLGQGPEFLTYFQNEAQLEKSRLLSDRFSAERPKGSFSTLEIQRTEQGDSAMYLCASSQKETQYFGPGTRLLVL.

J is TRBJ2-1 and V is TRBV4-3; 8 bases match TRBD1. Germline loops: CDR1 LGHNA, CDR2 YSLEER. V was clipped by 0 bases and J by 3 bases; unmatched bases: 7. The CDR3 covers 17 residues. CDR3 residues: CASSQDYGDRNYNEQFF. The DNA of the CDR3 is TGCGCCAGCAGCCAAGACTACGGGGACAGGAACTACAATGAGCAGTTCTTC.

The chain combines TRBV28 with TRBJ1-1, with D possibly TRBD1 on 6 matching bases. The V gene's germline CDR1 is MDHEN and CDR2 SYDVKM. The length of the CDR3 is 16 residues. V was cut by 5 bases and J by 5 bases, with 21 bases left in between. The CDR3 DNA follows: TGTGCCAGCAGTCACGCGAGGAGCAGGGGAGAGACTGAAGCTTTCTTT. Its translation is CASSHARSRGETEAFF.

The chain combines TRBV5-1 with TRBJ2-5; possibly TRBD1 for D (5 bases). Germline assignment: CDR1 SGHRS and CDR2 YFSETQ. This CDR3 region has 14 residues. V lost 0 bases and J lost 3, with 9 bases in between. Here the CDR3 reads CASSLGQTEETQYF. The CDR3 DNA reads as TGCGCCAGCAGCTTGGGACAGACCGAAGAGACCCAGTACTTC.

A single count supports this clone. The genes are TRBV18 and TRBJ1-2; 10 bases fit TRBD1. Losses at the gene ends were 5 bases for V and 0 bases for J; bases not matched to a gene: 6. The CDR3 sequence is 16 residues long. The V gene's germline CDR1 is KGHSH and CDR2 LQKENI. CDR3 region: CASSKRQGATNYGYTF. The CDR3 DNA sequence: TGTGCCAGCTCAAAGAGACAGGGGGCAACTAACTATGGCTACACCTTC.

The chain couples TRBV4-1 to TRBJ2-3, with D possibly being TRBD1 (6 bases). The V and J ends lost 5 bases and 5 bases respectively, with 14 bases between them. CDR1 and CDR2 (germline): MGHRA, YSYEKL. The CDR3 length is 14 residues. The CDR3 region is CASSSQGKGDTQYF. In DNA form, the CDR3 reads TGCGCCAGCAGCTCTCAGGGGAAGGGAGATACGCAGTATTTT.

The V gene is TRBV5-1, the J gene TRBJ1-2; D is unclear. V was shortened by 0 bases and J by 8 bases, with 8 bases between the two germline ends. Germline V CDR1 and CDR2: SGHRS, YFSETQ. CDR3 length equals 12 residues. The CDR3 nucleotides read TGCGCCAGCAGCTTGGGGTCCAGGGGCTACACCTTC. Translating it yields CASSLGSRGYTF.

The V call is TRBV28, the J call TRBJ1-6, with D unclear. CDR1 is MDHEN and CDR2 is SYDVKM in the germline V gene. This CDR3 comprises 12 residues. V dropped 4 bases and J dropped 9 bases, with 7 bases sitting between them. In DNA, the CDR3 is TGTGCCAGCAGTTATATGAGTTCACCCCTCCACTTT. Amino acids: CASSYMSSPLHF. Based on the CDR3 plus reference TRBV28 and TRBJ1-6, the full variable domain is DVKVTQSSRYLVKRTGEKVFLECVQDMDHENMFWYRQDPGLGLRLIYFSYDVKMKEKGDIPEGYSVSREKKERFSLILESASTNQTSMYLCASSYMSSPLHFGNGTRLTVT.

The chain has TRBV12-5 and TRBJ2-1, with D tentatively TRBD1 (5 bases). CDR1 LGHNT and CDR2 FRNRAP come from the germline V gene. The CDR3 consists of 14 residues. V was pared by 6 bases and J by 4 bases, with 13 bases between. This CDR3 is CASGPLDSYNEQFF. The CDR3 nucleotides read TGTGCTAGTGGCCCCCTCGACAGTTACAATGAGCAGTTCTTC.

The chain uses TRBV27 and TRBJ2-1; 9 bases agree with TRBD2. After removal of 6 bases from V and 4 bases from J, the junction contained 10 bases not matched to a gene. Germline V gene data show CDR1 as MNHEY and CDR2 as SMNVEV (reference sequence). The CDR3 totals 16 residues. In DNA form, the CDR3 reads TGTGCCAGCAGACCCCAGGCGACTAGCGGTTACAATGAGCAGTTCTTC. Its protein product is CASRPQATSGYNEQFF.

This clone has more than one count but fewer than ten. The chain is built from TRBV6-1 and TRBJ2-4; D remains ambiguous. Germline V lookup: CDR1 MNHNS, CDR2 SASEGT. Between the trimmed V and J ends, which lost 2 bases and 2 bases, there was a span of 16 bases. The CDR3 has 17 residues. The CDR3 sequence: CASSERVGRSSKNIQYF. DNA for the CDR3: TGTGCCAGCAGTGAACGGGTGGGTAGGTCTTCCAAAAACATTCAGTACTTC.

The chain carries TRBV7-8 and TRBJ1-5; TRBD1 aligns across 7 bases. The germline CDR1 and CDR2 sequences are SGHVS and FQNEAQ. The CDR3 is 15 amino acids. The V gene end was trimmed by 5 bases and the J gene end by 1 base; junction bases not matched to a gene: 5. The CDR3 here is CASSVNRGSNQPQHF. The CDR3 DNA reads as TGTGCCAGCAGCGTCAACAGGGGAAGCAATCAGCCCCAGCATTTT. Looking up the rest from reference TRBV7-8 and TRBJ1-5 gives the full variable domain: GAGVSQSPRYKVAKRGQDVALRCDPISGHVSLFWYQQALGQGPEFLTYFQNEAQLDKSGLPSDRFFAERPEGSVSTLKIQRTQQEDSAVYLCASSVNRGSNQPQHFGDGTRLSIL.

CDR3 sequence reads: CASSREAGHAGELFF. In DNA, the CDR3 is TGCGCCAGCAGCCGAGAGGCAGGGCACGCCGGGGAGCTGTTTTTT. The chain uses TRBV4-3 and TRBJ2-2; D is possibly TRBD1 (5 bases). The germline V gene has CDR1 LGHNA and CDR2 YSLEER. V lost 4 bases and J 6 bases, leaving 15 bases between the germline ends. CDR3 size: 15 residues.

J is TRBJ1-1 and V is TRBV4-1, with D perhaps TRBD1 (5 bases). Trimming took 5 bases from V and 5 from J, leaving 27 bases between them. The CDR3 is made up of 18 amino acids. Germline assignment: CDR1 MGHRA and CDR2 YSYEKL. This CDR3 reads CASSAKGAGGGVGTEAFF. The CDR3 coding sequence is TGCGCCAGCAGCGCTAAAGGGGCAGGCGGTGGGGTAGGGACTGAAGCTTTCTTT.

The CDR3 is CASSGHRTMNTEAFF. The CDR3 coding sequence is TGCGCCAGCAGCGGCCACAGGACCATGAACACTGAAGCTTTCTTT. J is TRBJ1-1 and V is TRBV5-1; tentatively, D is TRBD1 (5 bases). Germline V gene data show CDR1 as SGHRS and CDR2 as YFSETQ. Trimming pared 4 bases from V and 0 bases from J, leaving 13 bases between. The CDR3 runs to 15 residues.

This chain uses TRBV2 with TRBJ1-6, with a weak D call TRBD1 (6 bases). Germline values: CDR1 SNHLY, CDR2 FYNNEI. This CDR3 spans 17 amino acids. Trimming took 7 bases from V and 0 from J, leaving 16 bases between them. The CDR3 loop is CASTGDDRSSYNSPLHF. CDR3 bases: TGTGCCAGCACCGGGGACGACAGGAGCTCCTATAATTCACCCCTCCACTTT.

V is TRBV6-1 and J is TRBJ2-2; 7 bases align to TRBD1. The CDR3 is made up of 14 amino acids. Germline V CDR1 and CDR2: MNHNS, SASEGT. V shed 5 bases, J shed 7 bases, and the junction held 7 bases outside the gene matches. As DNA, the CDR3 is TGTGCCAGCAGTACAAACAGGGGTGACGGGGAGCTGTTTTTT. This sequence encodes CASSTNRGDGELFF.

CDR3 amino acids: CASSLSVRSAGNTIYF. Here the CDR3 DNA reads TGTGCCAGCAGTTTATCAGTTAGATCCGCTGGAAACACCATATATTTT. J is TRBJ1-3 and V is TRBV27; D gene uncertain. The germline V gene encodes CDR1 MNHEY and CDR2 SMNVEV (reference sequence). This CDR3 comprises 16 residues. The V end was cut by 0 bases, the J end by 2 bases, with 11 bases between.

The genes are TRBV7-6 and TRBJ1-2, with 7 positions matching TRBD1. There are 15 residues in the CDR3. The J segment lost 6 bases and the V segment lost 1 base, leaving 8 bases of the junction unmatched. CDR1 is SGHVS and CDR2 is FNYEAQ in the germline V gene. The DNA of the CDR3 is TGTGCCAGCAGCTTAGGGGGGACAGCTCTTAATGGCTACACCTTC. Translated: CASSLGGTALNGYTF.

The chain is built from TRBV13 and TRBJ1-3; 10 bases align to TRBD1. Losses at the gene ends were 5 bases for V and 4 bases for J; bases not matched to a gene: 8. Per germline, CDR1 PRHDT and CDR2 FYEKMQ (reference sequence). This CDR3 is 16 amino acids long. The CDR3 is CASSRATGGAGNTIYF. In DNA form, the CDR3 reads TGTGCCAGCAGCCGGGCGACAGGGGGCGCAGGAAACACCATATATTTT.

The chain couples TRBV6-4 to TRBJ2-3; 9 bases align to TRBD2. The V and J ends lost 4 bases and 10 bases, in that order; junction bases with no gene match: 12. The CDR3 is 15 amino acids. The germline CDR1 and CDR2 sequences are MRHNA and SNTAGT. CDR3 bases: TGTGCCAGCAGTGTAGCAGCGGGAGGATCCGGAGCGCAGTATTTT. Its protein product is CASSVAAGGSGAQYF.